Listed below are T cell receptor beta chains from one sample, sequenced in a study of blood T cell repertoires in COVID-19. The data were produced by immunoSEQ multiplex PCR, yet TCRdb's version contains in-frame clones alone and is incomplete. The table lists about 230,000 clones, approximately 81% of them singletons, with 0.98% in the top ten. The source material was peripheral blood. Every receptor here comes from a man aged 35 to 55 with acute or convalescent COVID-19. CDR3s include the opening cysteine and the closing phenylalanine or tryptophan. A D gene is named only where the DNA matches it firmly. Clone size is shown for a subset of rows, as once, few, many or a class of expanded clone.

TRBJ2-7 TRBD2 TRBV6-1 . TGTGCCAGCAGTGAAAATGTCTTCGCGGGGGGGCACCATTACCGCAACTACGAGCAGTACTTC CASSENVFAGGHHYRNYEQYF
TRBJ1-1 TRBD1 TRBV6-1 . TGTGCCAGCAGTGGGGGGACAGGTCAATTTTGGACTGAAGCTTTCTTT CASSGGTGQFWTEAFF
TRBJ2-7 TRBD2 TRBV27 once TGTGCCAGCAGTTTCGGGGGAGGGATTGGGGAGCAGTACTTC CASSFGGGIGEQYF
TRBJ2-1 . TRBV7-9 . TGTGCCAGCAGCTTGGTGGGGGCGAGGAATGAGCAGTTCTTC CASSLVGARNEQFF
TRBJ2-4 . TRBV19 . TGTGCCAGTACCAATAGGAGGGAAAACATTCAGTACTTC CASTNRRENIQYF
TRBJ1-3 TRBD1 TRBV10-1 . TGCGCCAGCAGTGAGTGGGCAGGGGGGAAGAAAAATGGAAACACCATATATTTT CASSEWAGGKKNGNTIYF
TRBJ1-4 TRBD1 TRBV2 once TGTGCCAGCACGCCCGGGACAGTTAATGAAAAACTGTTTTTT CASTPGTVNEKLFF
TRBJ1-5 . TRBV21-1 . TGTGCCAGCAGCAAATGTCCCGGGACAGGGACGAGCAATCAGCCCCAGCATTTT CASSKCPGTGTSNQPQHF
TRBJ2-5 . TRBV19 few TGTGCCAGTACCCTGAGAGGGGGATATGAGACCCAGTACTTC CASTLRGGYETQYF
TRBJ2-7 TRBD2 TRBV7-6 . TGTGCCAGCAGCTTAGAGGCGGGGGGGGGCTACGAGCAGTACTTC CASSLEAGGGYEQYF
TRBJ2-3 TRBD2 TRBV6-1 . TGTGCCAGCAGTGAGACTAGCGGGGGGGCAGATACGCAGTATTTT CASSETSGGADTQYF
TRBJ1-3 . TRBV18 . TGTGCCAGCTCACCGTCCCCATGGAGTGGAAACACCATATATTTT CASSPSPWSGNTIYF
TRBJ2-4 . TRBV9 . TGTGCCAGCAGCGTAGCTAGCGACAAAAACATTCAGTACTTC CASSVASDKNIQYF
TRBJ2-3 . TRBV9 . TGTGCCAGCAGCGTAGAACCGGGGAGATCGAATACGCAGTATTTT CASSVEPGRSNTQYF
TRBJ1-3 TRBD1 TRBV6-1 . TGTGCCAGCAGGGAAGGACAGGGGGCGGTTGGAAACACCATATATTTT CASREGQGAVGNTIYF
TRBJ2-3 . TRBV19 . TGTGCCAGTAGTAGAACTTATACTGGAGATACGCAGTATTTT CASSRTYTGDTQYF
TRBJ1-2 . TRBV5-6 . TGTGCCAGCAGCTTGGGGGCTAAAAACTATGGCTACACCTTC CASSLGAKNYGYTF
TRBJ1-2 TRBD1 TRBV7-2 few TGTGCCAGCAGCTTAGTAGGGACAGGGGGCTTCGGTGGCTACACCTTC CASSLVGTGGFGGYTF
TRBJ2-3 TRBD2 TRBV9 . TGTGCCAGCAGCGTAGGAGCGGGGGGGCGAGGCACAGATACGCAGTATTTT CASSVGAGGRGTDTQYF
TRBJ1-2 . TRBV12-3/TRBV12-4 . TGTGCCAGCACCGCCGGGGTTTATGGCTACACCTTC CASTAGVYGYTF
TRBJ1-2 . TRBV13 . TGTGCCAGCAGCTTAGTTCCGCCCCGGGGAGGCTACACCTTC CASSLVPPRGGYTF
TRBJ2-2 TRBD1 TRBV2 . TGTGCCACCGGGACAGGGGTCTCATTGAACACCGGGGAGCTGTTTTTT CATGTGVSLNTGELFF
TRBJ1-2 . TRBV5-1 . TGCGCCAGCAGCGCAGCGGGGACGACTGTTCGTCTTAACTATGGCTACACCTTC CASSAAGTTVRLNYGYTF
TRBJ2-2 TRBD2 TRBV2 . TGTGCCAGCCGAAAACCGGGGGGGAACACCGGGGAGCTGTTTTTT CASRKPGGNTGELFF
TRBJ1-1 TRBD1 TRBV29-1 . TGCAGCGCCGACAGGGGCTCCAATGAAGCTTTCTTT CSADRGSNEAFF
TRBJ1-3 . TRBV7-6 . TGTGCCAGCAGCCCTCGTGAGCACTATGGAAACACCATATATTTT CASSPREHYGNTIYF
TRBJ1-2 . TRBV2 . TGTGCCAGCAGGGATTCCGGGACTAGTAGTGGCTACACCTTC CASRDSGTSSGYTF
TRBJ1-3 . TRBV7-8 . TGTGCCAGCAGCTTAGGGGGGGTGACTGCTGGAAACACCATATATTTT CASSLGGVTAGNTIYF
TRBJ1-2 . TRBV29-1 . TGCAGCGTTGAGACAGAGACCTATGGCTACACCTTC CSVETETYGYTF
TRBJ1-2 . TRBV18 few TGTGCCAGCTCACCTGACAGCTCCTATGGCTACACCTTC CASSPDSSYGYTF
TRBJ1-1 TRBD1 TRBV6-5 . TGTGCCAGCAGTCACAGACAGGGCAGCGCTTTCTTT CASSHRQGSAFF
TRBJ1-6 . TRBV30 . TGTGCCTGGAGTGTAGGAGACAGCTCCTATAATTCACCCCTCCACTTT CAWSVGDSSYNSPLHF
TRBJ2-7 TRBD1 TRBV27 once TGTGCCAGCCATTTCCTCGACGGGACAGCGACCTACGAGCAGTACTTC CASHFLDGTATYEQYF
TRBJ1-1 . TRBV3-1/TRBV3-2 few TGTGCCAGCAGCCAAGAGGTGAGGTACACTGAAGCTTTCTTT CASSQEVRYTEAFF
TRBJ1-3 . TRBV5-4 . TGTGCCAGCAGTTCCGGGGTGGGGTCTGGAAACACCATATATTTT CASSSGVGSGNTIYF
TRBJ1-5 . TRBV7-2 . TGTGCCAGCAGCTTCTCGGTCGATCAGCCCCAGCATTTT CASSFSVDQPQHF
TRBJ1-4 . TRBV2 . TGTGCCAGCAGTGAATGGGGGGTGGCTAATGAAAAACTGTTTTTT CASSEWGVANEKLFF
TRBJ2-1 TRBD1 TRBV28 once TGTGCCAGCAGTGGCGCGGGGACAGGGCGATACAATGAGCAGTTCTTC CASSGAGTGRYNEQFF
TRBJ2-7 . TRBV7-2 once TGTGCCAGCAGCTCCCTCGGGGGATCGTCCTTCTACGAGCAGTACTTC CASSSLGGSSFYEQYF
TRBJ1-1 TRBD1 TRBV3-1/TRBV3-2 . TGTGCCAGCAGCCAATCGACAGGGATTGCTTTCTTT CASSQSTGIAFF
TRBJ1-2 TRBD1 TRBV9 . TGTGCCAGCAGCTTAGTGGGACAGGGTTGGAGGTATGGCTACACCTTC CASSLVGQGWRYGYTF
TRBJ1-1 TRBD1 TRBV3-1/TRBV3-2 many TGTGCCAGCAGCCCCCGGGACAGCCAAACAACTAACACTGAAGCTTTCTTT CASSPRDSQTTNTEAFF
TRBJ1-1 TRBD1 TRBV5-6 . TGTGCCAGCAGCCCAGGACAGGGAATGAACACTGAAGCTTTCTTT CASSPGQGMNTEAFF
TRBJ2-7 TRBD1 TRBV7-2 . TGTGCCAGCAGCTCCATGACAGGGAACGAGCAGTACTTC CASSSMTGNEQYF
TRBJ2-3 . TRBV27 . TGTGCCAGCCGCTCGACGGGGGTAGATACGCAGTATTTT CASRSTGVDTQYF
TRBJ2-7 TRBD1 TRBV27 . TGTGCCAGTAGTCTGACAGGGGCCAACGAGCAGTACTTC CASSLTGANEQYF
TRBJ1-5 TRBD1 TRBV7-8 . TGTGCCAGCAGCTCACGACAGGGGCCCAGCAATCAGCCCCAGCATTTT CASSSRQGPSNQPQHF
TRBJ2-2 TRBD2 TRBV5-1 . TGCGCCAGCAGCTATGGGACTAGTGTCACCGGGGAGCTGTTTTTT CASSYGTSVTGELFF
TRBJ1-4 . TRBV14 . TGTGCCAGCAGCCACGACAGTAATAATGAAAAACTGTTTTTT CASSHDSNNEKLFF
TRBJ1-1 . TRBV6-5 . TGTGCCAGCAGTTACGGCGGGTCGCGGGCTTTCTTT CASSYGGSRAFF
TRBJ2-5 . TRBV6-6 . TGTGCCAGCAGTAACCCACAGGGACAAGAGACCCAGTACTTC CASSNPQGQETQYF